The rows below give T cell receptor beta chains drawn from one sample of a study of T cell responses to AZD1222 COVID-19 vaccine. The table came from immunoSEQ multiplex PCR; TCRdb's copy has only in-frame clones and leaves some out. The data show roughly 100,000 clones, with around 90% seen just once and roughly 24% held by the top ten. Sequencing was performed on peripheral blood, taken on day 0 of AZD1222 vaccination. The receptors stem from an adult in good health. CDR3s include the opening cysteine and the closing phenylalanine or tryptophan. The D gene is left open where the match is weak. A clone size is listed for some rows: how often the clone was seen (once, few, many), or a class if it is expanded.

CASSRQTNEKLFF,TGTGCCAGCTCCAGACAGACCAATGAAAAACTGTTTTTT,NA,NA,TRBJ1-4,TRBV18
CASSPVPFF,TGTGCCAGCAGCCCAGTGCCGTTCTTC,NA,NA,TRBJ2-1,TRBV7-8
CAWGPKGLAGGELFF,TGTGCCTGGGGCCCCAAGGGACTAGCGGGCGGGGAGCTGTTTTTT,once,TRBD2,TRBJ2-2,TRBV30
CASRPQGTTYEQYF,TGTGCCAGCAGACCACAGGGAACGACCTACGAGCAGTACTTC,NA,NA,TRBJ2-7,TRBV2
CASSLSAGTYNEQFF,TGCGCCAGCAGCTTATCGGCAGGGACCTACAATGAGCAGTTCTTC,NA,NA,TRBJ2-1,TRBV5-1
CASSAGLAGDEQFF,TGCGCCAGCAGCGCCGGACTAGCGGGAGATGAGCAGTTCTTC,NA,TRBD2,TRBJ2-1,TRBV5-1
CASSVAPGPLPSGNTIYF,TGTGCCAGCAGCGTAGCTCCAGGACCGCTCCCGTCTGGAAACACCATATATTTT,once,NA,TRBJ1-3,TRBV9
CATSDLAGGSHNEQFF,TGTGCCACCAGTGATTTGGCGGGCGGGAGTCACAATGAGCAGTTCTTC,NA,TRBD2,TRBJ2-1,TRBV24-1
CAWSAQGVNEKLFF,TGTGCCTGGAGTGCACAGGGGGTTAATGAAAAACTGTTTTTT,NA,TRBD1,TRBJ1-4,TRBV30
CASSRGLAGGEQYF,TGTGCCAGCAGCCGAGGACTAGCGGGAGGCGAGCAGTACTTC,NA,TRBD2,TRBJ2-7,TRBV6-2/TRBV6-3
CASSLRAGGPDTGELFF,TGCGCCAGCAGCTTGCGCGCGGGAGGGCCTGACACCGGGGAGCTGTTTTTT,NA,TRBD2,TRBJ2-2,TRBV5-1
CASSKEGDRSSYEQYF,TGTGCCAGCAGCAAAGAGGGCGATAGGAGCTCCTACGAGCAGTACTTC,NA,NA,TRBJ2-7,TRBV21-1
CASYGWGTEAFF,TGCGCCAGTTATGGGTGGGGCACTGAAGCTTTCTTT,NA,NA,TRBJ1-1,TRBV5-1
CASSYRGLAGTYEQFF,TGTGCCAGCAGTTATCGCGGACTAGCAGGAACATATGAGCAGTTCTTC,NA,TRBD2,TRBJ2-1,TRBV6-5
CSAREPTEQFF,TGCAGTGCTAGAGAGCCGACTGAGCAGTTCTTC,NA,NA,TRBJ2-1,TRBV20-1
CASSVALGGIGEQYF,TGTGCCAGCAGCGTAGCGTTGGGGGGAATCGGCGAGCAGTACTTC,NA,NA,TRBJ2-7,TRBV9
CSAGRAYGYTF,TGCAGTGCCGGCAGGGCCTATGGCTACACCTTC,NA,NA,TRBJ1-2,TRBV20-1
CASRFASGMDNEQFF,TGTGCCAGCAGATTTGCTAGCGGTATGGACAATGAGCAGTTCTTC,NA,TRBD2,TRBJ2-1,TRBV6-5
CASSLSWENEQFF,TGTGCTAGCAGCTTAAGCTGGGAAAATGAGCAGTTCTTC,NA,NA,TRBJ2-1,TRBV7-7
CSASHSGRTDTQYF,TGCAGTGCTAGTCATAGCGGGCGCACAGATACGCAGTATTTT,NA,TRBD2,TRBJ2-3,TRBV20-1
CASSPRQGWGTQYF,TGTGCCAGCAGTCCTCGACAGGGCTGGGGGACCCAGTACTTC,NA,TRBD1,TRBJ2-5,TRBV7-2
CAVQGGQGNSPLHF,TGTGCCGTCCAAGGGGGGCAGGGTAATTCACCCCTCCACTTT,few,NA,TRBJ1-6,TRBV19
CASSPLGTAYSGYTF,TGTGCCAGCAGCCCACTCGGGACGGCCTATAGTGGCTACACCTTC,NA,NA,TRBJ1-2,TRBV7-3
CASSRSGQYQPQHF,TGTGCCAGCAGCAGATCGGGACAGTATCAGCCCCAGCATTTT,NA,TRBD1,TRBJ1-5,TRBV7-8
CAYAGVDTQYF,TGTGCCTACGCGGGGGTGGATACGCAGTATTTT,NA,TRBD2,TRBJ2-3,TRBV30
CASRREDYGYTF,TGTGCCAGCAGAAGGGAGGACTATGGCTACACCTTC,few,NA,TRBJ1-2,TRBV2
CASSFSHTDTQYF,TGTGCCAGCAGTTTTTCGCACACAGATACGCAGTATTTT,once,NA,TRBJ2-3,TRBV12-3/TRBV12-4
CASSLGGLDPAFF,TGTGCCAGCAGCTTAGGCGGTCTGGACCCAGCTTTCTTT,NA,NA,TRBJ1-1,TRBV7-2
CASSRGALGSYEQYF,TGTGCCAGCAGTCGGGGAGCTCTAGGGTCCTACGAGCAGTACTTC,NA,NA,TRBJ2-7,TRBV6-5
CASSLGSGNTIYF,TGTGCCAGCAGCTTAGGCTCTGGAAACACCATATATTTT,once,NA,TRBJ1-3,TRBV7-2
CAISGGTQGQPQHF,TGTGCCATCAGTGGCGGGACCCAAGGGCAGCCCCAGCATTTT,NA,NA,TRBJ1-5,TRBV10-3
CASSGGTGTDTQYF,TGTGCCAGCAGCGGGGGGACAGGCACAGATACGCAGTATTTT,NA,NA,TRBJ2-3,TRBV7-2
CASHRRLAGATSTDTQYF,TGTGCCAGTCATAGGAGGCTAGCGGGAGCCACGAGCACAGATACGCAGTATTTT,NA,TRBD2,TRBJ2-3,TRBV27
CASSVGGQGSEQYF,TGTGCCAGCAGCGTAGGTGGACAGGGGTCCGAGCAGTACTTC,NA,TRBD1,TRBJ2-7,TRBV9
CAWSVLGQSGGYGNTGELFF,TGTGCCTGGAGTGTACTCGGACAGTCGGGAGGTTATGGGAACACCGGGGAGCTGTTTTTT,NA,NA,TRBJ2-2,TRBV30
CSVGQGAREQYF,TGCAGCGTTGGACAGGGGGCGAGAGAGCAGTACTTC,NA,TRBD1,TRBJ2-7,TRBV29-1
CASSFSGGNYGYTF,TGTGCCAGCAGTTTCTCGGGTGGTAACTATGGCTACACCTTC,NA,NA,TRBJ1-2,TRBV28
CASSSDMTRYEQYF,TGTGCCAGCAGCTCGGACATGACGAGGTACGAGCAGTACTTC,NA,NA,TRBJ2-7,TRBV7-9
CASSPLDGTEAFF,TGTGCCAGCAGTCCCCTGGACGGAACTGAAGCTTTCTTT,once,NA,TRBJ1-1,TRBV28
CASSYSISAKNIQYF,TGTGCCAGCAGTTACTCGATTAGCGCCAAAAACATTCAGTACTTC,NA,NA,TRBJ2-4,TRBV6-5
CASSYSSASPGELFF,TGTGCCAGCAGTTACTCTAGCGCCTCCCCCGGGGAGCTGTTTTTT,NA,NA,TRBJ2-2,TRBV6-2/TRBV6-3